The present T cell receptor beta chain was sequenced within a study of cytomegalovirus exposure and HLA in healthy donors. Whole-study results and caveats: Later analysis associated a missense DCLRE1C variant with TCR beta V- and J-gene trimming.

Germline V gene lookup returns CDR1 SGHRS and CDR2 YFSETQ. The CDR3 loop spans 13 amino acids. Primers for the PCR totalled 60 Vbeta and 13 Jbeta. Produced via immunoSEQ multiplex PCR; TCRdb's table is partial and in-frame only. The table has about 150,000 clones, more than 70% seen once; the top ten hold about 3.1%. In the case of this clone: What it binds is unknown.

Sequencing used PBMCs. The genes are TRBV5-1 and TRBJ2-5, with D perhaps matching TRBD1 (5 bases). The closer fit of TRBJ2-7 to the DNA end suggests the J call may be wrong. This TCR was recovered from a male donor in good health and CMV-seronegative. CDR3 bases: TGCGCCAGCAGCCCCTCCGACAGCTACGAGCAGTACTTC. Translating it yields CASSPSDSYEQYF.